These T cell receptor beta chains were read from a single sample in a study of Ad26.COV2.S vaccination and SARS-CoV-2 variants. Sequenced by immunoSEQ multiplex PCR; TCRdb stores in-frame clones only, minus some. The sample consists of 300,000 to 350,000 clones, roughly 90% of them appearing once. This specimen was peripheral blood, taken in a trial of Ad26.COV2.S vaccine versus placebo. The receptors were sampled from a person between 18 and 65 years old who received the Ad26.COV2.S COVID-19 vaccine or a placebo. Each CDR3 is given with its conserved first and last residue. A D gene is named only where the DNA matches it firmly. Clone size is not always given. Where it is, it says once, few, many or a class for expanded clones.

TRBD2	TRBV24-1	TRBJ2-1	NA	CATSDGTLAGRSSYNEQFF	TGTGCCACCAGTGATGGTACGCTAGCGGGGAGGAGCTCCTACAATGAGCAGTTCTTC
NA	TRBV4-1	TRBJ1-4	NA	CASSPPEGWNEKLFF	TGCGCCAGCAGCCCTCCAGAGGGGTGGAATGAAAAACTGTTTTTT
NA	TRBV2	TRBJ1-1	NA	CASSEGRPTRNTEAFF	TGTGCCAGCAGTGAAGGCCGGCCCACAAGGAACACTGAAGCTTTCTTT
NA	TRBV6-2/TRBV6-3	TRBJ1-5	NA	CASSDNQPQHF	TGTGCCAGCAGTGACAATCAGCCCCAGCATTTT
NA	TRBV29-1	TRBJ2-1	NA	CSVEVYNEQFF	TGCAGCGTTGAAGTTTACAATGAGCAGTTCTTC
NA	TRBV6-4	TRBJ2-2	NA	CASKGQTAGELFF	TGTGCCAGCAAAGGGCAGACGGCCGGGGAGCTGTTTTTT
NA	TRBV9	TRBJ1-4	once	CASSVGNLQGSGEKLFF	TGTGCCAGCAGCGTAGGAAATTTACAGGGAAGTGGTGAAAAACTGTTTTTT
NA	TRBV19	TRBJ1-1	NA	CASGGVNTEAFF	TGTGCCAGTGGGGGAGTGAACACTGAAGCTTTCTTT
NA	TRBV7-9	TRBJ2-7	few	CASSLADREQYF	TGTGCCAGCAGCTTAGCGGACCGCGAGCAGTACTTC
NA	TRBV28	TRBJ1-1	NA	CASSFGDTSRIAEAFF	TGTGCCAGCAGTTTTGGAGACACCTCAAGAATCGCTGAAGCTTTCTTT
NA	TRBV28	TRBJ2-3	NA	CASSLWGRDRRYTQYF	TGTGCCAGCAGTTTATGGGGGAGAGATAGGAGGTATACGCAGTATTTT
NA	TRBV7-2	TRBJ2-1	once	CASSLISALSSYNEQFF	TGTGCCAGCAGCTTAATCTCGGCTCTCTCCTCCTACAATGAGCAGTTCTTC
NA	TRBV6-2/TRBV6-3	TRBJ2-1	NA	CASSYSRTESSYNEQFF	TGTGCCAGCAGTTACTCGCGGACAGAGAGCTCCTACAATGAGCAGTTCTTC
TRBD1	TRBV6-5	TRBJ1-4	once	CASSYSSGTGNEKLFF	TGTGCCAGCAGTTACTCATCCGGGACAGGGAATGAAAAACTGTTTTTT
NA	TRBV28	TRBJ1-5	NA	CASRRTSRSGGNQPQHF	TGTGCCAGCAGGAGGACATCCCGCTCAGGAGGCAATCAGCCCCAGCATTTT
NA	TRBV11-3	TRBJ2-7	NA	CASSLGLSSYEQYF	TGTGCCAGCAGCTTAGGCTTGAGCTCCTACGAGCAGTACTTC
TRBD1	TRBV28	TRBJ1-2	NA	CASSITGGRGVYGYTF	TGTGCCAGCAGTATTACAGGGGGGAGAGGAGTCTATGGCTACACCTTC
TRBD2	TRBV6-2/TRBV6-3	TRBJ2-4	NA	CASSYSGLAGTSAKNIQYF	TGTGCCAGCAGTTACTCCGGACTAGCGGGAACGTCGGCCAAAAACATTCAGTACTTC
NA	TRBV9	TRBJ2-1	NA	CASSVGGGASYEQFF	TGTGCCAGCAGCGTAGGTGGGGGAGCGTCATATGAGCAGTTCTTC
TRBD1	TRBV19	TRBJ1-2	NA	CASSIDASGGGYTF	TGTGCCAGTAGTATAGATGCATCAGGGGGAGGCTACACCTTC
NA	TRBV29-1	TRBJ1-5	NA	CSHQNADLSFLDNQPQHF	TGCAGCCACCAAAACGCGGACTTGTCTTTTCTTGACAATCAGCCCCAGCATTTT
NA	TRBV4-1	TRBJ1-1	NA	CASSHLTRDKEAFF	TGCGCCAGCAGCCATTTAACCCGGGACAAGGAAGCTTTCTTT
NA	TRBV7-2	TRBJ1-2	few	CASSLVLGQGTRYGYTF	TGTGCCAGCAGCTTAGTTTTGGGGCAGGGGACCCGCTATGGCTACACCTTC
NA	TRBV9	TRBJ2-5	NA	CASSVSDQETQYF	TGTGCCAGCAGCGTCTCGGATCAAGAGACCCAGTACTTC
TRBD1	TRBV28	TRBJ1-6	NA	CASSRDRSDSPLHF	TGTGCCAGCAGTCGGGACAGGTCAGATTCACCCCTCCACTTT